The clone carrying this T cell receptor (beta chain) was seen a single time. Its antigen is undetermined. Every TCR beta cDNA library bore unique molecular identifiers. T cells numbering roughly 0.9 to 11 million gave rise to roughly 550,000 cDNA molecules. MiXCR, applied by TCRdb to the PCR reads, yields one record per CDR3 protein. Of roughly 600,000 distinct CDR3 sequences detected, around 47% appear once; the ten largest clones hold 1.5% to 2%. This entry is derived from a study of post-analysis software for immune sequencing data. The wider study: There were relapsing-remitting, secondary progressive and progressive-relapsing multiple sclerosis among the disease courses included. Study conclusions and caveats: Controls had significantly higher normalized Chao1 diversity than multiple sclerosis patients. Relative to controls, patients had five TRBV segments at higher frequency, with TRBV5-6, TRBV5-1 and TRBV20-1 among these.

CDR3 length: 15 residues. Per germline, CDR1 SGDLS and CDR2 YYNGEE. Trimming removed 0 bases from V and 4 bases from J, with 13 bases in between. The clonotype comes from a girl between 5 and 17 years old with multiple sclerosis. The sample consisted of blood. The J gene is TRBJ1-2, the V gene TRBV9; D call uncertain. As DNA, the CDR3 is TGTGCCAGCAGCGTAGGGTCAGGCCCCTTCTATGGCTACACCTTC. Translated, it gives CASSVGSGPFYGYTF.